The T cell receptor beta chain described here comes from a study of cytomegalovirus exposure and HLA in healthy donors. Primers for the PCR totalled 60 Vbeta and 13 Jbeta. TCRdb's copy holds only in-frame clones and misses some; the assay was immunoSEQ multiplex PCR. Counted here are fewer than 250,000 clones, 75% to 80% occurring once; the ten biggest clones make up roughly 1.9%. The V segment lost 2 bases and the J segment 4 bases; nucleotides outside the gene matches: 4. The CDR3 spans 15 residues. Looked up from germline, CDR1 is SGHAT and CDR2 is FQDESV (reference sequence). This TCR was recovered from a male donor in good health and CMV-seronegative. The chain carries TRBV11-1 and TRBJ1-4; 7 positions match TRBD1. Sequenced material: PBMCs. CDR3 DNA: TGTGCCAGCAGCTTACGACAGGGCTTTAATGAAAAACTGTTTTTT. This gives the protein CASSLRQGFNEKLFF.